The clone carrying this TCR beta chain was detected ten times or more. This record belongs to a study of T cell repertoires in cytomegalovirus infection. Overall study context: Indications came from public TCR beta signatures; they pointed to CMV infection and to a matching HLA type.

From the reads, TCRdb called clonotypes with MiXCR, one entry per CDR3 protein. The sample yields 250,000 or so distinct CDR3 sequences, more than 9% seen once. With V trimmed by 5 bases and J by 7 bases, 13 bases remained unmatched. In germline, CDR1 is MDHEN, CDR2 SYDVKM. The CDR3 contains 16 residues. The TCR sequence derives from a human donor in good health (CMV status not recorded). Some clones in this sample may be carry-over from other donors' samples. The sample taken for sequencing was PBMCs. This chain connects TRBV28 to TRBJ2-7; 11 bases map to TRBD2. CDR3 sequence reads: CASSPNLAGGPFEQYF. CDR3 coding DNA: TGTGCCAGCAGTCCTAACTTAGCGGGAGGGCCGTTTGAGCAGTACTTC.